This entry is about one TCR beta chain. This table comes from immunoSEQ multiplex PCR, and its TCRdb copy is limited to in-frame clones, with some not included. The sample lists 75,000 to 90,000 clones; approximately 86% were seen once. This entry comes from a study of blood T cell repertoires in COVID-19. With 5 bases removed from V and 10 bases from J, the gap between germline ends came to 18 bases. CDR3 length: 15 amino acids. Germline assignment: CDR1 MNHEY and CDR2 SVGAGI. This TCR came from an elderly man with active or convalescent COVID-19. This chain joins TRBV6-5 and TRBJ1-6; D remains ambiguous. The sequenced sample was peripheral blood. CDR3 coding DNA: TGTGCCAGCAGTCCCGGTGTAGCCCTTCGCTCACCCCTCCACTTT. Translating it yields CASSPGVALRSPLHF.